One TCR beta chain is described in this entry. Assay: immunoSEQ multiplex PCR; the TCRdb copy retains only in-frame clones and omits some. The sample records more than 95,000 clones, over 75% being singletons. The entry originates in a study of blood T cell repertoires in COVID-19. CDR1 and CDR2 from the germline V gene are MGHDK and SYGVNS. V shed 5 bases and J 8 bases; nucleotides not matched to a gene: 14. The CDR3 is 16 residues long. The chain is built from TRBV25-1 and TRBJ1-3, with 8 bases aligning to TRBD1. Sequencing was performed on peripheral blood. This TCR came from a woman older than 75 with acute or convalescent COVID-19. The CDR3 coding sequence is TGTGCCAGCAGTCCCCTCCCCTCGACAGGGGTACACACCATATATTTT. This codes for CASSPLPSTGVHTIYF. Supplemented by reference TRBV25-1 and TRBJ1-3, the full variable domain reads EADIYQTPRYLVIGTGKKITLECSQTMGHDKMYWYQQDPGMELHLIHYSYGVNSTEKGDLSSESTVSRIRTEHFPLTLESARPSHTSQYLCASSPLPSTGVHTIYFGEGSWLTVV.